The 14 T cell receptor beta chains reported below all come from one sample, sequenced in a study of T cells after yellow fever vaccination. TCRdb re-derived calls from the 5' RACE reads in MiXCR, one entry per CDR3 protein. Here the sample spans a few hundred thousand distinct CDR3 sequences, around 3.1% being singletons. This specimen consisted of CD4+ T cells sorted from PBMCs, obtained 10 days after the yellow fever booster vaccination. The origin of the receptors is a man younger than 35 who received the YFV17D yellow fever vaccine.

This clonotype was observed many times. This chain connects TRBV21-1 to TRBJ1-4. TRBV21-1 counts as a pseudogene. This CDR3 comprises 10 residues. DNA for the CDR3: TGTGCCAGCGGTAATGAAAAACTGTTTTTT. It codes for CASGNEKLFF.

This clonotype was observed a few times. This chain joins TRBV4-3 and TRBJ1-2, with D unclear. V was trimmed by 0 bases and J by 0 bases, leaving 8 bases between them. Germline V lookup: CDR1 LGHNA, CDR2 YSLEER. This CDR3 spans 15 amino acids. CDR3 amino acids: CASSQDGVANYGYTF. The CDR3 nucleotides read TGCGCCAGCAGCCAAGACGGTGTAGCTAACTATGGCTACACCTTC.

The rearrangement uses TRBV20-1 and TRBJ2-1, with D possibly being TRBD1 or TRBD2 (5 bases each). CDR1 is DFQATT and CDR2 is SNEGSKA in the germline V gene (reference sequence). Trimming took off 6 bases at V and 2 bases at J, with 14 bases between the two ends. CDR3 length: 14 residues. CDR3 sequence: CSAPRDRPYNEQFF. The CDR3 DNA sequence: TGCAGTGCGCCCCGGGACCGGCCCTACAATGAGCAGTTCTTC.

This clonotype was recorded a few times. The V gene is TRBV5-1, the J gene TRBJ2-1; 7 bases agree with TRBD2. This CDR3 region has 14 residues. V lost 2 bases and J lost 8; bases outside the gene matches: 7. Looked up from germline, CDR1 is SGHRS and CDR2 is YFSETQ. CDR3 loop: CASSFRGGVDEQFF. In DNA, the CDR3 is TGCGCCAGCAGCTTCCGGGGAGGGGTTGATGAGCAGTTCTTC. The full variable domain, in which reference TRBV5-1 and TRBJ2-1 provide the parts outside the CDR3, is KAGVTQTPRYLIKTRGQQVTLSCSPISGHRSVSWYQQTPGQGLQFLFEYFSETQRNKGNFPGRFSGRQFSNSRSEMNVSTLELGDSALYLCASSFRGGVDEQFFGPGTRLTVL.

This chain uses TRBV10-3 with TRBJ2-5; 8 bases are shared with TRBD1. Losses at the gene ends were 0 bases for V and 5 bases for J; bases not matched to a gene: 8. The CDR3 has 16 amino acids. CDR1 and CDR2 (germline): ENHRY, SYGVKD. The CDR3 DNA follows: TGTGCCATCAGTGAGTCCGGACAGGGCTTGAGGGAGACCCAGTACTTC. Its translation: CAISESGQGLRETQYF.

The chain is built from TRBV5-7 and TRBJ1-4; D unresolved. TRBV5-7 is an ORF for which the function is uncertain. The length of the CDR3 is 17 residues. V lost 2 bases and J 7 bases, leaving 21 bases between the germline ends. The CDR3, as DNA: TGTGCCAGCAGCTTTTTAAAGGAATGCTCCGTCGGTGAAAAACTGTTTTTT. Translation: CASSFLKECSVGEKLFF.

This clonotype was detected ten times or more. CDR3 nucleotide sequence: TGTGCCAGCAGCCGACTAGCGGGGGTCACAGATACGCAGTATTTT. This encodes CASSRLAGVTDTQYF. The chain employs TRBV6-5 and TRBJ2-3; 12 bases map to TRBD2. This CDR3 comprises 15 residues. The germline V gene has CDR1 MNHEY and CDR2 SVGAGI. Trimming at V came to 6 bases and at J to 2 bases, leaving 3 bases not matched to a gene.

This clonotype was counted between two and nine times. The chain carries TRBV7-2 and TRBJ1-3; D call uncertain. Deletions cut 8 bases from V and 6 bases from J, with 14 bases between. Germline CDR1 SGHTA, CDR2 FQGNSA. The CDR3 has 13 residues. CDR3 loop: CASSDFRANTIYF. In DNA, the CDR3 is TGTGCCAGCTCCGATTTCCGGGCAAACACCATATATTTT.

A few counts support this clonotype. The chain couples TRBV2 to TRBJ2-3; 11 positions agree with TRBD2. Germline V gene data show CDR1 as SNHLY and CDR2 as FYNNEI. The CDR3 has 15 residues. J lost 1 base, V lost 6 bases, and 3 bases had no gene match. The CDR3 loop is CASRRLAGRTDTQYF. The CDR3 region has the DNA TGTGCCAGCAGGAGACTAGCGGGGCGCACAGATACGCAGTATTTT.

V gene TRBV11-2 combines with J gene TRBJ2-3; D unresolved. The germline V and J ends were trimmed by 1 base and 2 bases, with 13 bases remaining between them. Germline CDR1 reads SGHAT; CDR2 reads FQNNGV. The length of the CDR3 is 16 residues. Here the CDR3 DNA reads TGTGCCAGCAGCTTAGGGGCTGCGGCGGACACAGATACGCAGTATTTT. It is translated as CASSLGAAADTDTQYF.

The rearrangement uses TRBV5-1 and TRBJ2-7, with a weak D call TRBD1 (6 bases). The V end lost 0 bases, the J end lost 7 bases, and 11 bases lay between the germline ends. Germline-derived CDR1 and CDR2 are SGHRS and YFSETQ. The CDR3 loop spans 13 amino acids. CDR3 protein: CASSLEDRREQYV. Written as DNA, the CDR3 is TGCGCCAGCAGCTTGGAAGACAGGAGGGAGCAGTACGTC.

This clonotype was counted between two and nine times. CDR3 coding DNA: TGCGCCAGCAGCCAATCCGGGCCAGGCAATCAGCCCCAGCATTTT. As protein: CASSQSGPGNQPQHF. The V call is TRBV4-1, the J call TRBJ1-5; D ambiguous. The CDR3 spans 15 residues. The V gene lost 2 bases and the J gene lost 2 bases, with 10 bases spanning the gap. The germline CDR1 and CDR2 sequences are MGHRA and YSYEKL.

The chain combines TRBV5-6 with TRBJ1-6; weak D call: TRBD1 (6 bases). The CDR3 has 17 amino acids. Per germline, CDR1 SGHDT and CDR2 YYEEEE. V shed 4 bases and J shed 7 bases, with 21 bases lying between them. CDR3 protein: CASSPPVGGRRNSPLHF. In nucleotides, the CDR3 is TGTGCCAGCAGCCCCCCGGTCGGGGGGCGTAGGAATTCACCCCTCCACTTT.

This clonotype came up many times. This rearrangement joins TRBV7-2 to TRBJ2-5; D is unclear. This CDR3 spans 15 amino acids. V lost 4 bases and J lost 1, with 13 bases in between. Germline CDR1 SGHTA, CDR2 FQGNSA. CDR3: CASSSLRYSQETQYF. The CDR3 nucleotides read TGTGCCAGCAGCTCATTACGGTATTCCCAAGAGACCCAGTACTTC.